These 30 T cell receptor beta chains share one sample of origin, sequenced in a study of cytomegalovirus exposure and HLA in healthy donors. A multiplex PCR was run with 60 Vbeta primers and 13 Jbeta primers. Data came from immunoSEQ multiplex PCR; TCRdb stores just in-frame clones and leaves some out. The data contain under 200,000 clones, 80% of them singletons. The sample was PBMCs. The source of these receptors is a human donor in good health.

The rearrangement uses TRBV18 and TRBJ1-4; D possibly corresponds to TRBD1 (5 bases). The CDR3 covers 13 residues. V shed 11 bases and J shed 1 base, with 11 bases lying between them. Per germline, CDR1 KGHSH and CDR2 LQKENI. The CDR3 DNA sequence: TGTGCCGCCAGGGTCGGAACTAATGAAAAACTGTTTTTT. Encoded protein: CAARVGTNEKLFF.

This chain uses TRBV29-1 with TRBJ1-1, with a tentative D call TRBD1 (5 bases). The V end was cut by 6 bases, the J end by 3 bases, with 17 bases between. CDR3 length: 14 residues. Germline assignment: CDR1 SQVTM and CDR2 ANQGSEA. The CDR3 loop reads CSVNSGGGYTEAFF. CDR3 nucleotide sequence: TGCAGCGTCAATTCCGGGGGGGGATACACTGAAGCTTTCTTT. Full variable domain (missing parts from reference TRBV29-1 and TRBJ1-1): SAVISQKPSRDICQRGTSLTIQCQVDSQVTMMFWYRQQPGQSLTLIATANQGSEATYESGFVIDKFPISRPNLTFSTLTVSNMSPEDSSIYLCSVNSGGGYTEAFFGQGTRLTVV.

This clone has more than one count but fewer than ten. This chain links TRBV6-5 with TRBJ1-1, with 7 positions matching TRBD1. Trimming at V came to 2 bases and at J to 4 bases, leaving 7 bases not matched to a gene. CDR1 is MNHEY, CDR2 SVGAGI, per germline. This CDR3 has 15 residues. CDR3 coding DNA: TGTGCCAGCAGTTACACACCGACAGGGACCACTGAAGCTTTCTTT. The encoded protein is CASSYTPTGTTEAFF.

The CDR3 bases are TGCGCCAGCAGTCAATCTATCTCTGGGGCCAACGTCCTGACTTTC. Protein: CASSQSISGANVLTF. The rearrangement uses TRBV23-1 and TRBJ2-6, with no clear D. TRBV23-1 is designated an ORF whose function remains uncertain. Trimming pared 0 bases from V and 0 bases from J, leaving 3 bases between. The CDR3 runs to 15 residues.

The V gene is TRBV5-1, the J gene TRBJ1-1; TRBD1 matches at 8 bases. The CDR3 spans 14 residues. The junction had 6 bases not matched to a gene; V was cut back by 0 bases and J by 8 bases. CDR1 and CDR2 from the germline V gene are SGHRS and YFSETQ. The CDR3 DNA reads TGCGCCAGCAGCTTGGACGGACAGGGTGTAGAAGCTTTCTTT. As protein: CASSLDGQGVEAFF.

CDR3 nucleotides: TGTGCCAGCAGTTCCCGGGACTATAATTCACCCCTCCACTTT. Its protein product is CASSSRDYNSPLHF. The V gene is TRBV7-2, the J gene TRBJ1-6, with unresolved D. The V and J ends lost 6 bases and 3 bases respectively, with 9 bases between them. Germline V gene data show CDR1 as SGHTA and CDR2 as FQGNSA. This CDR3 is 14 amino acids long.

This clone came up a few times. The chain uses TRBV18 and TRBJ1-2, with 8 bases that match TRBD1. With 0 bases clipped from V and 8 bases from J, the junction kept 17 bases outside the gene matches. The V gene's germline CDR1 is KGHSH and CDR2 LQKENI. The CDR3 is made up of 18 amino acids. CDR3 sequence: CASSPPGVLQGASLGYTF. The CDR3 DNA sequence: TGTGCCAGCTCACCACCGGGCGTTCTGCAGGGGGCTTCGTTAGGCTACACCTTC.

The chain uses TRBV6-5 and TRBJ1-2; 8 bases agree with TRBD1. Germline CDR1 is MNHEY and CDR2 is SVGAGI. V was pared by 5 bases and J by 6 bases, with 8 bases of the junction left unmatched. CDR3 size: 14 residues. DNA for the CDR3: TGTGCCAGCAGTCTCCGGACAGGGTTCGATGGCTACACCTTC. Its translation is CASSLRTGFDGYTF.

This chain uses TRBV18 with TRBJ2-7; 7 nucleotides align to TRBD1. In germline, CDR1 is KGHSH, CDR2 LQKENI. This CDR3 is 15 amino acids long. J was trimmed by 0 bases and V by 2 bases; bases with no gene match: 4. The CDR3 DNA follows: TGTGCCAGCTCACCAGCGCAGGGGGACTCCTACGAGCAGTACTTC. This sequence encodes CASSPAQGDSYEQYF. The complete variable domain, with remaining parts taken from reference TRBV18 and TRBJ2-7, reads NAGVMQNPRHLVRRRGQEARLRCSPMKGHSHVYWYRQLPEEGLKFMVYLQKENIIDESGMPKERFSAEFPKEGPSILRIQQVVRGDSAAYFCASSPAQGDSYEQYFGPGTRLTVT.

The chain recombines TRBV13 with TRBJ2-1; TRBD2 matches 12 bases. V gave up 5 bases and J gave up 5 bases; unmatched junction bases: 10. This CDR3 has 17 residues. Germline CDR1 is PRHDT and CDR2 is FYEKMQ (reference sequence). In DNA form, the CDR3 reads TGTGCCAGCAGCCAATCCTGGGGACTAGCGGGTAACAATGAGCAGTTCTTC. Protein product: CASSQSWGLAGNNEQFF. Variable domain in full (rest from reference TRBV13 and TRBJ2-1): AAGVIQSPRHLIKEKRETATLKCYPIPRHDTVYWYQQGPGQDPQFLISFYEKMQSDKGSIPDRFSAQQFSDYHSELNMSSLELGDSALYFCASSQSWGLAGNNEQFFGPGTRLTVL.

The chain recombines TRBV6-1 with TRBJ1-1, with TRBD1 as a possible D gene (6 bases). Trimming left V 3 bases short and J 8 bases short, with 13 bases between. In germline, CDR1 is MNHNS, CDR2 SASEGT. This CDR3 has 13 amino acids. CDR3 DNA: TGTGCCAGCAGTGACTTTACAGGGTGGGAAGCTTTCTTT. Translating gives CASSDFTGWEAFF.

The rearrangement links TRBV19 to TRBJ2-7, with D possibly matching TRBD1 (6 bases). The V gene's germline CDR1 is LNHDA and CDR2 SQIVND (reference sequence). Trimming stripped 6 bases from V and 3 bases from J, with 24 bases between. There are 17 residues in the CDR3. CDR3 sequence: CASSLIGPGAEIYEQYF. The CDR3 DNA follows: TGTGCCAGTAGCCTAATCGGCCCAGGGGCTGAGATCTACGAGCAGTACTTC.

V is TRBV4-1 and J is TRBJ1-2; D unclear. Trimming stripped 1 base from V and 2 bases from J, with 8 bases between. The CDR3 is 14 residues long. Germline assignment: CDR1 MGHRA and CDR2 YSYEKL. The CDR3 sequence: CASSQARGNYGYTF. The CDR3 bases are TGCGCCAGCAGCCAAGCCCGGGGAAACTATGGCTACACCTTC.

The chain employs TRBV5-6 and TRBJ1-6; D uncertain. The germline CDR1 and CDR2 sequences are SGHDT and YYEEEE. V dropped 2 bases and J dropped 9 bases, with 12 bases sitting between them. This CDR3 comprises 14 residues. The CDR3 coding sequence is TGTGCCAGCAGCTTTGGTGGTTACGGTTCACCCCTCCACTTT. Translated, it gives CASSFGGYGSPLHF.

The J gene is TRBJ2-7, the V gene TRBV4-2; TRBD1 matches 8 bases. The CDR3 spans 15 residues. Trimming cost V 4 bases and J 0 bases; bases outside gene matches: 5. Germline values: CDR1 LGHNA, CDR2 YNFKEQ. Here the CDR3 DNA reads TGTGCCAGCAGCCCCGGGACAGGCCTCTCCTACGAGCAGTACTTC. It codes for CASSPGTGLSYEQYF.

CDR3 sequence reads: CASSWSFDQPQHF. Here the CDR3 DNA reads TGTGCCAGCAGCTGGAGCTTTGATCAGCCCCAGCATTTT. V and J are TRBV5-8 and TRBJ1-5, with D hard to call. The CDR3 is made up of 13 amino acids. V was cut by 3 bases and J by 5 bases, with 9 bases left in between. CDR1 SGHTS and CDR2 YDEGEE come from the germline V gene.

V usage is TRBV7-8 and J usage is TRBJ1-2; D ambiguous. Germline V lookup: CDR1 SGHVS, CDR2 FQNEAQ. V dropped 5 bases and J dropped 3 bases, with 10 bases sitting between them. The CDR3 spans 13 residues. This CDR3 is CASSLRDYYGYTF. DNA of the CDR3: TGTGCCAGCAGCCTGCGGGATTACTATGGCTACACCTTC.

The V and J genes are TRBV7-2 and TRBJ1-1; a possible D gene is TRBD1 (6 bases). In germline, CDR1 is SGHTA, CDR2 FQGNSA. The CDR3 extends over 14 amino acids. The V end was cut by 2 bases, the J end by 4 bases, with 11 bases between. In DNA form, the CDR3 reads TGTGCCAGCAGCTTAATAACAGGGAGCACTGAAGCTTTCTTT. This translates into CASSLITGSTEAFF.

The chain combines TRBV10-3 with TRBJ2-3, with D tentatively TRBD2 (6 bases). CDR3 length: 15 residues. Trimming pared 4 bases from V and 0 bases from J, leaving 11 bases between. Germline CDR1 ENHRY, CDR2 SYGVKD. CDR3 coding DNA: TGTGCCATCAGTGTAGTAGCGGAGAGCACAGATACGCAGTATTTT. Residues: CAISVVAESTDTQYF.

The chain employs TRBV27 and TRBJ2-2, with 9 nucleotides matching TRBD1. This CDR3 comprises 16 residues. Germline lookup yields CDR1 MNHEY and CDR2 SMNVEV (reference sequence). After removal of 6 bases from V and 5 bases from J, the junction contained 10 bases not matched to a gene. The CDR3 sequence is CASRGLGTGSTGELFF. CDR3 sequence (DNA): TGTGCCAGCAGGGGGTTAGGGACAGGGAGTACCGGGGAGCTGTTTTTT.

The sample holds one count of this clone. This chain links TRBV4-1 with TRBJ1-3; TRBD1 matches at 8 bases. CDR1 and CDR2 from the germline V gene are MGHRA and YSYEKL. V shed 3 bases, J shed 3 bases, and the junction held 13 bases outside the gene matches. This CDR3 spans 18 amino acids. CDR3 region: CASSHATGQGIGGNTIYF. DNA of the CDR3: TGCGCCAGCAGCCATGCCACTGGACAGGGAATAGGTGGAAACACCATATATTTT.

The CDR3 loop reads CASPGQPLDGYTF. In DNA form, the CDR3 reads TGTGCCAGCCCGGGACAGCCGCTGGATGGCTACACCTTC. The chain carries TRBV2 and TRBJ1-2, with TRBD1 matching 7 bases. CDR1 and CDR2 from the germline V gene are SNHLY and FYNNEI. V lost 8 bases and J lost 6; bases outside the gene matches: 9. The CDR3 has 13 residues.

V and J are TRBV11-3 and TRBJ2-7; 7 positions match TRBD1. Germline V gives CDR1 SGHNT, CDR2 YENEEA. The CDR3 is 16 amino acids. V lost 5 bases and J lost 5; bases outside the gene matches: 15. In DNA, the CDR3 is TGTGCCAGCAGCCCACTTCTCGGACAGGCCCGCAACGAGCAGTACTTC. Its protein product is CASSPLLGQARNEQYF. Filled out from reference TRBV11-3 and TRBJ2-7, the complete variable domain reads EAGVVQSPRYKIIEKKQPVAFWCNPISGHNTLYWYLQNLGQGPELLIRYENEEAVDDSQLPKDRFSAERLKGVDSTLKIQPAELGDSAVYLCASSPLLGQARNEQYFGPGTRLTVT.

The V and J genes are TRBV11-2 and TRBJ1-1; D is perhaps TRBD1 (5 bases). V was trimmed by 1 base and J by 6 bases, leaving 12 bases between them. The germline V gene has CDR1 SGHAT and CDR2 FQNNGV. There are 14 residues in the CDR3. The CDR3 DNA reads TGTGCCAGCAGCTTAGTCCCGGGACTTTCTGAAGCTTTCTTT. Translated: CASSLVPGLSEAFF.

The chain links TRBV5-1 to TRBJ2-1; D is possibly TRBD2 (5 bases). Between the trimmed V and J ends, which lost 2 bases and 8 bases, there was a span of 14 bases. Germline CDR1 and CDR2: SGHRS and YFSETQ. The CDR3 has 14 residues. The CDR3: CASSLRPRRDEQFF. The CDR3 region has the DNA TGCGCCAGCAGCTTAAGACCCCGGCGGGATGAGCAGTTCTTC.

This clone occurred a few times. The chain employs TRBV27 and TRBJ1-5, with D possibly matching TRBD1 (6 bases). The germline V and J ends were trimmed by 6 bases and 4 bases, with 13 bases remaining between them. CDR1 and CDR2 from the germline V gene are MNHEY and SMNVEV (reference sequence). There are 14 residues in the CDR3. CDR3 coding DNA: TGTGCCAGCAGCCAGGGAGGGGGAAATCAGCCCCAGCATTTT. Translation: CASSQGGGNQPQHF.

V gene TRBV6-1 combines with J gene TRBJ2-1, with a possible D match to TRBD1 (6 bases). V gave up 9 bases and J gave up 6 bases, with 21 bases separating them. There are 15 residues in the CDR3. CDR1 MNHNS and CDR2 SASEGT come from the germline V gene. The CDR3 sequence is CARSKPGQQFNEQFF. The CDR3 nucleotides read TGTGCCAGGTCCAAGCCCGGACAGCAATTCAATGAGCAGTTCTTC.

The V call is TRBV5-5, the J call TRBJ1-2; tentative D call: TRBD1 (6 bases). V was shortened by 6 bases and J by 4 bases, with 13 bases between the two germline ends. This CDR3 region has 13 residues. Germline V CDR1 and CDR2: SGHKS, YYEKEE (reference sequence). The CDR3 region has the DNA TGTGCCAGCACCACAGGACAGAGCTATGGCTACACCTTC. Translation: CASTTGQSYGYTF. The full variable domain, with the rest looked up from reference TRBV5-5 and TRBJ1-2, is DAGVTQSPTHLIKTRGQQVTLRCSPISGHKSVSWYQQVLGQGPQFIFQYYEKEERGRGNFPDRFSARQFPNYSSELNVNALLLGDSALYLCASTTGQSYGYTFGSGTRLTVV.

This clone is a singleton in its sample. This rearrangement joins TRBV7-9 to TRBJ2-5; possibly TRBD1 for D (6 bases). There are 14 residues in the CDR3. V lost 3 bases, J lost 3 bases, and 11 bases lay in between. Germline V lookup: CDR1 SEHNR, CDR2 FQNEAQ (reference sequence). As DNA, the CDR3 is TGTGCCAGCAGCTTGTGGCCAGGGGAAGAGACCCAGTACTTC. Residues: CASSLWPGEETQYF. The full variable domain, with the rest looked up from reference TRBV7-9 and TRBJ2-5, is DTGVSQNPRHKITKRGQNVTFRCDPISEHNRLYWYRQTLGQGPEFLTYFQNEAQLEKSRLLSDRFSAERPKGSFSTLEIQRTEQGDSAMYLCASSLWPGEETQYFGPGTRLLVL.

This rearrangement joins TRBV6-5 to TRBJ1-1; a possible D gene is TRBD1 (5 bases). CDR3 length: 15 amino acids. Germline loops: CDR1 MNHEY, CDR2 SVGAGI. Trimming cost V 4 bases and J 0 bases, with 12 bases left between them. CDR3 sequence (DNA): TGTGCCAGCAGTTCCCCAGGGTGGCTGAACACTGAAGCTTTCTTT. It yields the protein CASSSPGWLNTEAFF.